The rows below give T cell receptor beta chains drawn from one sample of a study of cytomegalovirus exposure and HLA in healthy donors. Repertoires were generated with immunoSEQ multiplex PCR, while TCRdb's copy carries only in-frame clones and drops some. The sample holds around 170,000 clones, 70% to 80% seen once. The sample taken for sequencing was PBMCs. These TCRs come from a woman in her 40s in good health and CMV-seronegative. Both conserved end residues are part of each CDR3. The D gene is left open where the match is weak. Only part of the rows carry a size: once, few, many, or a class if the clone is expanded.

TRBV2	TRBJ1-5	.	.	TGTGCCAGCAGTGAGGACAGTCACACACCAAATCAGCCCCAGCATTTT	CASSEDSHTPNQPQHF
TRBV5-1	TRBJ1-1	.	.	TGCGCCAGCAGTCCGGGACAACCAATCTCAGCGTCCGAGACTGAAGCTTTCTTT	CASSPGQPISASETEAFF
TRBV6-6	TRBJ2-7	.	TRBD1	TGTGCCAGCAATCGGGACAGAACCGCCTACGAGCAGTACTTC	CASNRDRTAYEQYF
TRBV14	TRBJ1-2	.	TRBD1	TGTGCCAGCAGCCTAGGGACAGTTGGCTACACCTTC	CASSLGTVGYTF
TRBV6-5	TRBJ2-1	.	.	TGTGCCAGCAGTTACTCGGGCAGGGGTGATGAGCAGTTCTTC	CASSYSGRGDEQFF
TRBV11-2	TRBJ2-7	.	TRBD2	TGTGCCAGCAGCTTAACCCCCGGGACTAGTGGGCAGTACTTC	CASSLTPGTSGQYF
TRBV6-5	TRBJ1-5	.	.	TGTGCCAGCAGCCAGAGGGGGGGGAGCAATCAGCCCCAGCATTTT	CASSQRGGSNQPQHF
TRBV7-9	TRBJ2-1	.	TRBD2	TGTGCCAGCAGCGGGGGAACGGGACTAGCGGGATCATATGAGCAGTTCTTC	CASSGGTGLAGSYEQFF
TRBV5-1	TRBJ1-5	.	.	TGCGCCAGCAGCCCAGGGGCCGGGACATTCAATCAGCCCCAGCATTTT	CASSPGAGTFNQPQHF
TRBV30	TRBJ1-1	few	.	TGTGCCTGGAGTGGATTACCCTCTGACAGGAGGAACACTGAAGCTTTCTTT	CAWSGLPSDRRNTEAFF
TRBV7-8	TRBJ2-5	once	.	TGTGCCAGCAGCTTAGGGGCGGGGCCGGGAGAGACCCAGTACTTC	CASSLGAGPGETQYF
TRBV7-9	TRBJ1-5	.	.	TGTTCCAGCAGCTTATTGGGACTCCAAAGAAATCAGCCCCAGCATTTT	CSSSLLGLQRNQPQHF
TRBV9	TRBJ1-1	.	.	TGTGCCAGCAGCCCCCGAGGTAACACTGAAGCTTTCTTT	CASSPRGNTEAFF
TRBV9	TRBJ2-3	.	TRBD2	TGTGCCAGCAGCGTAAAATCCACTGCTCCGGGACTAGCGGCCACAGATACGCAGTATTTT	CASSVKSTAPGLAATDTQYF
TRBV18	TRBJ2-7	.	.	TGTGCCAGCTCACGGCGACAGGAACGGTCCTACGAGCAGTACTTC	CASSRRQERSYEQYF
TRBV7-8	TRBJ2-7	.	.	TGTGCCAGCAGCCACGGGGTCTCTGGGAGCTCCTACGAGCAGTACTTC	CASSHGVSGSSYEQYF
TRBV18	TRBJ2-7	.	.	TGTGCCAGCTCACCACCGAGCTCCTACGAGCAGTACTTC	CASSPPSSYEQYF
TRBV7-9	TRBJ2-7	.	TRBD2	TGTGCCAGCATTCCGGCGGGACTAGCGGGACATGAGCAGTACTTC	CASIPAGLAGHEQYF
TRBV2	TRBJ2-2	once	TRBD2	TGTGCCAGCAGTGGACTAGCGGGAGCCGGGGAGCTGTTTTTT	CASSGLAGAGELFF
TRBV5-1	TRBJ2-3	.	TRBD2	TGCGCCAGCACCGACCTAGCGGGGGGGCAAGATACGCAGTATTTT	CASTDLAGGQDTQYF
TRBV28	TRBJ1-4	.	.	TGTGCCAGCAGTCTCCGAATCGAGGACTGGCAGCACGCAACTAATGAAAAACTGTTTTTT	CASSLRIEDWQHATNEKLFF
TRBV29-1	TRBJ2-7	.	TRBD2	TGCAGCGTTGAAGGGTTAGCGGGGGCCTACGAGCAGTACTTC	CSVEGLAGAYEQYF
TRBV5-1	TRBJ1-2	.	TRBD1	TGCGCCAGCAGCTGGGGGGACAGGGACCACTATGGCTACACCTTC	CASSWGDRDHYGYTF
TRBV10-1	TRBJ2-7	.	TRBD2	TGCGCCAGCAGTGCTGCCGGGGAGGGTGATCTTCTACAGAACTACGAGCAGTACTTC	CASSAAGEGDLLQNYEQYF